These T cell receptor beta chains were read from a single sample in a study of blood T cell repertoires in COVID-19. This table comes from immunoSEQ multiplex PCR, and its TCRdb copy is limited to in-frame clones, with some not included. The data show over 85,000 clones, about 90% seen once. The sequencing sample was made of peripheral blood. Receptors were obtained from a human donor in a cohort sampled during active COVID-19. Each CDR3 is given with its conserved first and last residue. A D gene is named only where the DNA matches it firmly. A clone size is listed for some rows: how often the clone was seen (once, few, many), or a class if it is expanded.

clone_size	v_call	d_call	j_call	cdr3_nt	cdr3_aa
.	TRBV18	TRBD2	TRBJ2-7	TGTGCCAGCTCACCGGCTAGCGGGACTCCCCGCGAGCAGTACTTC	CASSPASGTPREQYF
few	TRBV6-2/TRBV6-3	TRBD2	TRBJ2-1	TGTGCCAGCAGTTACTCCCCGCCTAGCGGGATCTACAATGAGCAGTTCTTC	CASSYSPPSGIYNEQFF
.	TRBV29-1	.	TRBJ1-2	TGCAGCGTTGACCCCAGGAACTATGGCTACACCTTC	CSVDPRNYGYTF
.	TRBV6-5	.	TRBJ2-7	TGTGCCAGCAGTTACTCCCGGGGTAGAGGGCTCTACGAGCAGTACTTC	CASSYSRGRGLYEQYF
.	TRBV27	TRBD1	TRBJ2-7	TGTGCCAGCAGCTCCGGGGGACAGGGCTCCGGCGAGCAGTACTTC	CASSSGGQGSGEQYF
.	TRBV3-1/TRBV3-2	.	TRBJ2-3	TGTGCCAGCAGCCAAGATCTAAAACGCACAGATACGCAGTATTTT	CASSQDLKRTDTQYF
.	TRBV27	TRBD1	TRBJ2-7	TGTGCCAGCAGTACCTCACTTAGAGGGGGCGGCGAGCAGTACTTC	CASSTSLRGGGEQYF
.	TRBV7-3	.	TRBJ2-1	TGTGCCAGCAGCTCGAGGGCCGCCCCAGGCAAGCAGTTCTTC	CASSSRAAPGKQFF
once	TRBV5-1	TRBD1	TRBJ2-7	TGCGCCAGCAGCAACAGGGGCAGGGGCTCCTACGAGCAGTACTTC	CASSNRGRGSYEQYF
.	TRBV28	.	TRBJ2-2	TGTGCCAGCAGTTTAAGAGGGATTTTCACCGGGGAGCTGTTTTTT	CASSLRGIFTGELFF
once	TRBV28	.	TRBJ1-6	TGTGCCAGGGGCCTGGGGCTGGGTTCACCCCTCCACTTT	CARGLGLGSPLHF
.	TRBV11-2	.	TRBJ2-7	TGTGCCAGCAGCGGAGGGGATCCCTCCTCCTACGAGCAGTACTTC	CASSGGDPSSYEQYF
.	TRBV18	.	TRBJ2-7	TGTGCCAGCTCGCGCAACTTCGACGGAATCTCTAGGGGCGAGCAGTACTTC	CASSRNFDGISRGEQYF
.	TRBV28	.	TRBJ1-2	TGTGCCAGCAGTTTATTAGATACTGCTAACTATGGCTACACCTTC	CASSLLDTANYGYTF
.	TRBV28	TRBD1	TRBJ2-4	TGTGCCAGCAGTCCCCCGGGACAGGGGGCACGTGGGGCCAAAAACATTCAGTACTTC	CASSPPGQGARGAKNIQYF
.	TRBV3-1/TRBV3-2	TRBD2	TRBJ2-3	TGTGCCAGCAGCCGAGCCGGAGGACTAGCGGGAGGGCCATCCACAGATACGCAGTATTTT	CASSRAGGLAGGPSTDTQYF
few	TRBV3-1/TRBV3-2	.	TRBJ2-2	TGTGCCAGCTCGGGACTCCTCAACACCGGGGAGCTGTTTTTT	CASSGLLNTGELFF